What follows is one TCR beta chain and its context. Its antigen is not identified. Clones were sequenced by immunoSEQ multiplex PCR, and TCRdb holds only the in-frame ones, with some missing. Of 90,000 to 95,000 clones in the sample, 80% to 90% were seen once. The data originate from a study of T cells in localized non-small cell lung cancer. Notes on the study in general: In uninvolved adjacent lung, T cell clonality reached its highest value, exceeding tumor.

This sequence originates from a man between 40 and 69 years old with stage I squamous cell lung carcinoma. The sample was peripheral blood, taken before any cancer treatment.

The CDR3 nucleotides read TGTGCCAGCAGTGACGGGATGGCGGTGTCTGATGAGCAGTTCTTC. This encodes CASSDGMAVSDEQFF. This chain links TRBV6-4 with TRBJ2-1; D not certain. Trimming took 2 bases from V and 8 from J, leaving 16 bases between them. The CDR3 is made up of 15 amino acids. CDR1 MRHNA and CDR2 SNTAGT come from the germline V gene.